The 32 T cell receptor beta chains presented below share a single source sample, sequenced in a study of vaccination effects on CD4 cells after COVID-19. For these receptors, no antigen is known. Sequencing in the ViraFEST assay came after antigen-specific CD4+ T cells had been expanded with viral peptide pools, which were used to stimulate PBMC. Cultured cells yielded isolated CD4+ T cells after less than 11 days. Each person got two doses of an mRNA SARS-CoV-2 vaccine, BNT162b2 or mRNA-1273. Repertoires were generated with immunoSEQ multiplex PCR, while TCRdb's copy carries only in-frame clones and drops some. The data show some 23,000 clones, almost 70% seen once. The sample was CD4+ T cells from PBMCs cultured with SARS-CoV-2 spike peptides, taken after COVID-19 vaccination. The origin of the receptors is a human donor who received a COVID-19 vaccine.

This chain uses TRBV7-6 with TRBJ1-1; D is uncertain. Trimming took 1 base from V and 1 from J, leaving 4 bases between them. CDR1 and CDR2 (germline): SGHVS, FNYEAQ. This CDR3 has 13 amino acids. The CDR3 DNA sequence: TGTGCCAGCAGCTTAGAAGAGAACACTGAAGCTTTCTTT. Its protein is CASSLEENTEAFF.

This clone was seen more than once but under ten times. V and J are TRBV29-1 and TRBJ1-2; maybe TRBD1 (5 bases). The CDR3 spans 14 residues. The V and J ends lost 7 bases and 3 bases respectively, with 18 bases between them. CDR1 is SQVTM and CDR2 is ANQGSEA in the germline V gene. The CDR3 sequence is CSAGRLGFDYGYTF. Written as DNA, the CDR3 is TGCAGCGCGGGACGGCTCGGCTTCGACTATGGCTACACCTTC.

The rearrangement uses TRBV5-1 and TRBJ2-1; D may be TRBD1 (6 bases). The ends were cut back, 2 bases at V and 0 bases at J, with 12 bases in the middle. Germline values: CDR1 SGHRS, CDR2 YFSETQ. This CDR3 is built from 16 residues. DNA of the CDR3: TGCGCCAGCAGCTTAACGATACAGGGCTCCTACAATGAGCAGTTCTTC. This sequence encodes CASSLTIQGSYNEQFF.

This clone was observed a single time. This chain links TRBV3-1 (or the pseudogene TRBV3-2) with TRBJ1-2, with D perhaps matching TRBD1 (5 bases). Germline V gives CDR1 LGHDT, CDR2 YNNKEL (reference sequence). This CDR3 comprises 13 residues. V was cut by 0 bases and J by 7 bases, with 9 bases left in between. The CDR3 protein is CASSQDAGAGYTF. In nucleotides, the CDR3 is TGTGCCAGCAGCCAAGACGCCGGGGCTGGCTACACCTTC.

The V call is TRBV15, the J call TRBJ1-2, with D hard to call. The CDR3 has 14 residues. Germline CDR1 is LNHNV and CDR2 is YYDKDF (reference sequence). Trimming left V 7 bases short and J 8 bases short, with 20 bases between. The CDR3 coding sequence is TGTGCCACCATAAGTCATGGCAGCCTCGGAGGCTACACCTTC. Amino acid sequence: CATISHGSLGGYTF.

This CDR3 reads CASSPRTSSGANVLTF. The CDR3 coding sequence is TGTGCCAGCAGCCCCCGGACGTCCTCTGGGGCCAACGTCCTGACTTTC. The chain joins TRBV3-1 (or the pseudogene TRBV3-2) to TRBJ2-6; D unclear. The germline gives CDR1 LGHDT, CDR2 YNNKEL (reference sequence). The CDR3 totals 16 residues. Trimming pared 4 bases from V and 0 bases from J, leaving 10 bases between.

This sequence joins TRBV27 and TRBJ2-7; 9 bases match TRBD2. The length of the CDR3 is 16 residues. Losses at the gene ends were 5 bases for V and 5 bases for J; bases not matched to a gene: 13. Germline V gives CDR1 MNHEY, CDR2 SMNVEV (reference sequence). DNA for the CDR3: TGTGCCAGCAGTCGGGCCGGGACTAGCATTTTCGACGAGCAGTACTTC. This codes for CASSRAGTSIFDEQYF.

The rearrangement links TRBV29-1 to TRBJ2-3, with D maybe TRBD1 (7 bases). V lost 5 bases and J lost 2, with 17 bases in between. The CDR3 is made up of 15 amino acids. CDR1 is SQVTM and CDR2 is ANQGSEA in the germline V gene. CDR3 in DNA: TGCAGCGTTTCTACGGGGGACAGCCTCACAGATACGCAGTATTTT. It encodes CSVSTGDSLTDTQYF.

This chain connects TRBV30 to TRBJ1-1, with no clear D. The V gene's germline CDR1 is GTSNPN and CDR2 SVGIG (reference sequence). The ends were cut back, 0 bases at V and 4 bases at J, with 9 bases in the middle. This CDR3 has 13 amino acids. CDR3 DNA: TGTGCCTGGAGTGTACAAGGGAGCACTGAAGCTTTCTTT. It is translated as CAWSVQGSTEAFF. The complete variable domain, with remaining parts taken from reference TRBV30 and TRBJ1-1, reads SQTIHQWPATLVQPVGSPLSLECTVEGTSNPNLYWYRQAAGRGLQLLFYSVGIGQISSEVPQNLSASRPQDRQFILSSKKLLLSDSGFYLCAWSVQGSTEAFFGQGTRLTVV.

The rearrangement links TRBV18 to TRBJ2-5; 7 bases match TRBD1. After removal of 3 bases from V and 2 bases from J, the junction contained 0 bases not matched to a gene. The CDR3 contains 13 residues. Per germline, CDR1 KGHSH and CDR2 LQKENI. The CDR3 DNA follows: TGTGCCAGCTCACCGGGACAGCAAGAGACCCAGTACTTC. This gives the protein CASSPGQQETQYF.

This clone came up a few times. The chain uses TRBV19 and TRBJ1-5; D possibly corresponds to TRBD1 (5 bases). The CDR3 runs 15 residues. Trimming left V 1 base short and J 5 bases short, with 12 bases between. Germline CDR1 is LNHDA and CDR2 is SQIVND (reference sequence). The CDR3 sequence is CASSIVHGADQPQHF. The CDR3 DNA is TGTGCCAGTAGTATAGTTCATGGGGCGGATCAGCCCCAGCATTTT.

CDR3 in amino acids: CASSLRGGGINEQYF. In nucleotides, the CDR3 is TGTGCCAGCAGTCTCCGGGGAGGGGGGATAAACGAGCAGTACTTC. This chain joins TRBV27 and TRBJ2-7; maybe TRBD2 (7 bases). The CDR3 runs to 15 residues. Trimming left V 5 bases short and J 5 bases short, with 19 bases between. The germline CDR1 and CDR2 sequences are MNHEY and SMNVEV (reference sequence).

J is TRBJ1-4 and V is TRBV10-3; maybe TRBD1 (6 bases). V dropped 8 bases and J dropped 11 bases, with 18 bases sitting between them. The CDR3 covers 13 residues. From germline, CDR1 is ENHRY and CDR2 SYGVKD. The CDR3: CAIRDKGGGKLFF. The CDR3 DNA reads TGTGCCATCCGGGACAAAGGGGGTGGTAAACTGTTTTTT.

V gene TRBV9 combines with J gene TRBJ1-2; 10 bases are a match to TRBD1. J gave up 4 bases and V 3 bases, and 3 bases lay outside the gene matches. Germline V gene sequence: CDR1 SGDLS, CDR2 YYNGEE. The CDR3 is 14 residues long. CDR3: CASSDRDRGYGYTF. The CDR3 DNA is TGTGCCAGCAGCGACCGGGACAGGGGCTATGGCTACACCTTC.

This chain links TRBV11-3 with TRBJ2-3, with D hard to call. Trimming left V 0 bases short and J 4 bases short, with 5 bases between. This CDR3 is 13 amino acids long. Germline lookup yields CDR1 SGHNT and CDR2 YENEEA. The CDR3 is CASSLDSADTQYF. DNA for the CDR3: TGTGCCAGCAGCTTAGATTCCGCAGATACGCAGTATTTT.

J is TRBJ1-5 and V is TRBV5-8; no firm D call. V was cut by 0 bases and J by 0 bases, with 7 bases left in between. The CDR3 runs to 15 residues. Germline V gene data show CDR1 as SGHTS and CDR2 as YDEGEE. The CDR3 reads CASSLDGDSNQPQHF. The DNA of the CDR3 is TGTGCCAGCAGCTTGGACGGAGATAGCAATCAGCCCCAGCATTTT.

The rearrangement links TRBV12-3 or TRBV12-4 to TRBJ1-2; 7 positions agree with TRBD1. The CDR3 totals 12 residues. The V and J ends lost 5 bases and 6 bases, in that order; junction bases with no gene match: 3. CDR3 in amino acids: CASSQTGHGYTF. CDR3 DNA sequence: TGTGCCAGCAGTCAGACAGGGCATGGCTACACCTTC.

There are a few counts of this clone. The rearrangement links TRBV30 to TRBJ1-6, with D tentatively TRBD1 (6 bases). V was trimmed by 4 bases and J by 10 bases, leaving 14 bases between them. The germline gives CDR1 GTSNPN, CDR2 SVGIG (reference sequence). This CDR3 spans 13 amino acids. The DNA for the CDR3 is TGTGCCTGGACGGAGGACAGAGTGTCACCCCTCCACTTT. It yields the protein CAWTEDRVSPLHF.

The V and J genes are TRBV18 and TRBJ2-3; D is perhaps TRBD2 (6 bases). The CDR3 has 16 amino acids. Trimming removed 1 base from V and 2 bases from J, with 13 bases in between. Germline V lookup: CDR1 KGHSH, CDR2 LQKENI. The CDR3 DNA follows: TGTGCCAGCTCACCACTCTCGGACTACAACACAGATACGCAGTATTTT. As protein: CASSPLSDYNTDTQYF.

The chain employs TRBV19 and TRBJ1-3; D is unclear. CDR3 length equals 13 residues. Germline-derived CDR1 and CDR2 are LNHDA and SQIVND (reference sequence). V was pared by 4 bases and J by 4 bases, with 8 bases between. This chain's CDR3 is CASSREQGNTIYF. The CDR3 DNA reads as TGTGCCAGTAGTAGGGAACAGGGAAACACCATATATTTT.

The chain has TRBV19 and TRBJ1-2; 8 bases are a match to TRBD1. This CDR3 spans 18 amino acids. Germline V CDR1 and CDR2: LNHDA, SQIVND (reference sequence). The V gene end was trimmed by 5 bases and the J gene end by 4 bases; junction bases not matched to a gene: 18. In nucleotides, the CDR3 is TGTGCCAGTAGTCTCACCGGGACAGGCCGATCATTCGGCTATGGCTACACCTTC. This translates into CASSLTGTGRSFGYGYTF.

This clone has just a few counts. This rearrangement joins TRBV7-8 to TRBJ2-2; perhaps TRBD1 as D (5 bases). The germline V gene encodes CDR1 SGHVS and CDR2 FQNEAQ. V was shortened by 1 base and J by 0 bases, with 6 bases between the two germline ends. The CDR3 spans 15 residues. Here the CDR3 DNA reads TGTGCCAGCAGCTTAGTGACAGCGAACACCGGGGAGCTGTTTTTT. As protein: CASSLVTANTGELFF. Filled out from reference TRBV7-8 and TRBJ2-2, the complete variable domain reads GAGVSQSPRYKVAKRGQDVALRCDPISGHVSLFWYQQALGQGPEFLTYFQNEAQLDKSGLPSDRFFAERPEGSVSTLKIQRTQQEDSAVYLCASSLVTANTGELFFGEGSRLTVL.

V gene TRBV5-1 combines with J gene TRBJ2-1; TRBD1 agrees at 7 bases. CDR3 size: 15 residues. The J segment lost 3 bases and the V segment lost 4 bases, leaving 7 bases of the junction unmatched. Looked up from germline, CDR1 is SGHRS and CDR2 is YFSETQ. This chain's CDR3 is CASSLTGEGYNEQFF. For the CDR3, the DNA is TGCGCCAGCAGCCTCACAGGGGAAGGCTACAATGAGCAGTTCTTC.

The V call is TRBV27, the J call TRBJ2-1; tentative D call: TRBD1 (5 bases). CDR1 and CDR2 (germline): MNHEY, SMNVEV (reference sequence). CDR3 length equals 14 residues. Trimming took 3 bases from V and 4 from J, leaving 10 bases between them. The CDR3 protein is CASSFADKYNEQFF. As DNA, the CDR3 is TGTGCCAGCAGTTTCGCGGACAAATACAATGAGCAGTTCTTC.

The rearrangement uses TRBV24-1 and TRBJ2-1, with D possibly being TRBD1 (6 bases). Trimming removed 2 bases from V and 0 bases from J, with 16 bases in between. This CDR3 region has 18 residues. Germline V CDR1 and CDR2: KGHDR, SFDVKD. CDR3 loop: CATSDSDSGGFSYNEQFF. The CDR3 DNA is TGTGCCACCAGTGATTCGGACAGTGGTGGGTTCTCCTACAATGAGCAGTTCTTC.

This rearrangement joins TRBV10-3 to TRBJ2-3; 8 nucleotides line up with TRBD2. J lost 5 bases, V lost 4 bases, and 2 bases had no gene match. The CDR3 sequence is 13 residues long. CDR1 is ENHRY and CDR2 is SYGVKD in the germline V gene. The CDR3 is CAISGLAQDTQYF. CDR3 DNA sequence: TGTGCCATCAGTGGACTAGCGCAAGATACGCAGTATTTT.

This clone was recorded only once. A read error may produce the germline difference seen at one junction end. The chain combines TRBV5-5 with TRBJ1-3, with unresolved D. Germline V CDR1 and CDR2: SGHKS, YYEKEE (reference sequence). The CDR3 spans 18 residues. The chain's CDR3 is CASSEHGGRPNIGDTIYF. In DNA form, the CDR3 reads TGTGCCAGCAGCGAGCATGGTGGACGGCCAAATATTGGAGACACCATATATTTT.

Only one count was recorded for this clone. The V call is TRBV3-1 (or the pseudogene TRBV3-2), the J call TRBJ2-1; 15 bases align to TRBD2. Germline trimming cut 2 bases from V and 8 bases from J; bases unmatched to any gene: 10. Germline V CDR1 and CDR2: LGHDT, YNNKEL (reference sequence). The length of the CDR3 is 18 residues. CDR3 in amino acids: CASSQSFSGTSGGHEQFF. Here the CDR3 DNA reads TGTGCCAGCAGCCAAAGCTTCTCCGGGACTAGCGGGGGGCATGAGCAGTTCTTC.

This chain connects TRBV4-2 to TRBJ1-6, with D tentatively TRBD1 (5 bases). Germline V CDR1 and CDR2: LGHNA, YNFKEQ. V lost 3 bases to trimming and J lost 5 bases, with 8 bases between them. The CDR3 runs to 14 residues. The CDR3 reads CASSQRGDNSPLHF. CDR3 nucleotide sequence: TGTGCCAGCAGCCAGAGAGGGGATAATTCACCCCTCCACTTT.

This clone has more than one count but fewer than ten. This chain links TRBV30 with TRBJ1-2; maybe TRBD1 (6 bases). This CDR3 spans 14 amino acids. V lost 3 bases and J 3 bases, leaving 14 bases between the germline ends. In germline, CDR1 is GTSNPN, CDR2 SVGIG (reference sequence). CDR3 DNA sequence: TGTGCCTGGAGGTTAAGGGGGGGGGACTATGGCTACACCTTC. Its translation: CAWRLRGGDYGYTF.

The chain joins TRBV10-3 to TRBJ1-4; a possible D gene is TRBD1 (5 bases). In germline, CDR1 is ENHRY, CDR2 SYGVKD. V was pared by 0 bases and J by 4 bases, with 9 bases between. The CDR3 covers 15 residues. CDR3 protein: CAISESGTNNEKLFF. DNA of the CDR3: TGTGCCATCAGTGAGTCGGGGACCAATAATGAAAAACTGTTTTTT.

The chain joins TRBV19 to TRBJ1-2, with D hard to call. Germline V gene sequence: CDR1 LNHDA, CDR2 SQIVND (reference sequence). Trimming cost V 1 base and J 3 bases, with 18 bases left between them. CDR3 length: 17 amino acids. The CDR3 nucleotides read TGTGCCAGTAGTATAGGGGGTTTAATACCTAGGGACTATGGCTACACCTTC. The encoded protein is CASSIGGLIPRDYGYTF.